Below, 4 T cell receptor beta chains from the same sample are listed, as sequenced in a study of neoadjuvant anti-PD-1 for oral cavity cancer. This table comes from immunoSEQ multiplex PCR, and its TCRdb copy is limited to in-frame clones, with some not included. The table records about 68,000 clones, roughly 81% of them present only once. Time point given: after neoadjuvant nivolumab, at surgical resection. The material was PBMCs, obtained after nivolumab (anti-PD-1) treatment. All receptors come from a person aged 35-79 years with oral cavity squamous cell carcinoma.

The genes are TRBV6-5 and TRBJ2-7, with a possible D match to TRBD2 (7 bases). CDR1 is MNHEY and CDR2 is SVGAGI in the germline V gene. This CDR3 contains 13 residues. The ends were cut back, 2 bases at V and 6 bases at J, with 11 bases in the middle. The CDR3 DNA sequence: TGTGCCAGCAGTTACCGGGGGGCGGGCGAGCAGTACTTC. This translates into CASSYRGAGEQYF.

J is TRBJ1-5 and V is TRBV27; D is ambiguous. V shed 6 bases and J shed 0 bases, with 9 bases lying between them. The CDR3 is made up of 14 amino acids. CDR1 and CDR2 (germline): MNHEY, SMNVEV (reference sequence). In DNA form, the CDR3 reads TGTGCCAGCAGCCCGCAAGCTAGCAATCAGCCCCAGCATTTT. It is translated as CASSPQASNQPQHF.

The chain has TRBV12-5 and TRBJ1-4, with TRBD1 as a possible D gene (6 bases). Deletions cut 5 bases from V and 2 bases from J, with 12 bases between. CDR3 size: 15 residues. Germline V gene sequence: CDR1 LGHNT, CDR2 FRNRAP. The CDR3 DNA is TGTGCTAGTGGTCCGGCACAGGGTACTAATGAAAAACTGTTTTTT. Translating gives CASGPAQGTNEKLFF. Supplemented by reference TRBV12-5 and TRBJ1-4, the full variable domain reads DARVTQTPRHKVTEMGQEVTMRCQPILGHNTVFWYRQTMMQGLELLAYFRNRAPLDDSGMPKDRFSAEMPDATLATLKIQPSEPRDSAVYFCASGPAQGTNEKLFFGSGTQLSVL.

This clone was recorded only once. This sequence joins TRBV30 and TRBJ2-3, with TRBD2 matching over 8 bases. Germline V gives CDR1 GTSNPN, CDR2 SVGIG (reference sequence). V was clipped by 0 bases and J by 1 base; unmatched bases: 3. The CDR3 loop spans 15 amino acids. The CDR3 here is CAWSVTREGTDTQYF. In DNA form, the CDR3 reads TGTGCCTGGAGTGTAACGCGGGAGGGCACAGATACGCAGTATTTT.